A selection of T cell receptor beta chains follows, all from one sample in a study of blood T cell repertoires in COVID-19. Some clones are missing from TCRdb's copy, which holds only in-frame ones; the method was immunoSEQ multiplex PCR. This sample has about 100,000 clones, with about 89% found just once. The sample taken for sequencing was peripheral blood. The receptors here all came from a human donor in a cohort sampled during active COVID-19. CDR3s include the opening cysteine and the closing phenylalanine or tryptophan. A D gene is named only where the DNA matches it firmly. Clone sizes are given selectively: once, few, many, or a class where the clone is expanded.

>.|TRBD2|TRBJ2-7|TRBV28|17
TGTGCCAGCAGGCCCGCTGGGGAGCGGGGTTATAGGTACGAGCAGTACTTC
CASRPAGERGYRYEQYF
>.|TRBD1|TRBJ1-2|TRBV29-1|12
TGCAGCGTGAGGACAGGGGGGTATGGCTACACCTTC
CSVRTGGYGYTF
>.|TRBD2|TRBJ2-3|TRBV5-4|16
TGTGCCAGCAGCTTATATAGCGGGAGCCAGGGAGATACGCAGTATTTT
CASSLYSGSQGDTQYF
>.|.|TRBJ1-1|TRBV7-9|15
TGTGCCAGCAACAACAGACAGAGCCGGGACACTGAAGCTTTCTTT
CASNNRQSRDTEAFF
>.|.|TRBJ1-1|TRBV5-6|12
TGTGCCAGCAGCTTGTACGGCACTGAAGCTTTCTTT
CASSLYGTEAFF
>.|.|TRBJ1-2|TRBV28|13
TGTGCCAGCAGTCCCGGGGGGGCCTATGGCTACACCTTC
CASSPGGAYGYTF
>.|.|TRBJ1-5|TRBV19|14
TGTGCCAGTAGTGCCGAGGGAGCAACTCAGCCCCAGCATTTT
CASSAEGATQPQHF
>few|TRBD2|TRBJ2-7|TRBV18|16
TGTGCCAGCTCGCCGGGACTAGCGGGGGGCTCCTACGAGCAGTACTTC
CASSPGLAGGSYEQYF
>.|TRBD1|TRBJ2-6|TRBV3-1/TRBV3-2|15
TGTGCCAGCAGCCCGGGACAGGCTGGGGCCAACGTCCTGACTTTC
CASSPGQAGANVLTF
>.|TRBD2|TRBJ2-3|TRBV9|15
TGTGCCAGCAGCGTCGGGGGGGCCGGGGGAGATACGCAGTATTTT
CASSVGGAGGDTQYF
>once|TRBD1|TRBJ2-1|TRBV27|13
TGTGCCAGCAGTACCACGACAGGGCCTGAGCAGTTCTTC
CASSTTTGPEQFF
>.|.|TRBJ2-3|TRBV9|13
TGTGCCAGCAGCTCAGGGGCAGGGGATACGCAGTATTTT
CASSSGAGDTQYF
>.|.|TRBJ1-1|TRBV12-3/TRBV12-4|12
TGTCGAACCGGGAGACAGAACACTGAAGCTTTCTTT
CRTGRQNTEAFF
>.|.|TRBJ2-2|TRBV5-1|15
TGCGCCAGCAGCTCGGAGGGGGGGCACACCGGGGAGCTGTTTTTT
CASSSEGGHTGELFF
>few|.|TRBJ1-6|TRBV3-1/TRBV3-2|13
TGTGCCAGCAGCCAATTCAGGGGTTCACCCCTCCACTTT
CASSQFRGSPLHF
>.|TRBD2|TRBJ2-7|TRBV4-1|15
TGCGCCAGCAGCCCCGTCGCGGGAGGACTAGACGAGCAGTACTTC
CASSPVAGGLDEQYF
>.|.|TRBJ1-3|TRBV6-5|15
TGTGCCAGCAGCAGACTGAAGGACTCTGGAAACACCATATATTTT
CASSRLKDSGNTIYF
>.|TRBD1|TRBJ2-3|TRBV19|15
TGTGCCAGTACCTCGGGACAGGGGGCGCGCGATACGCAGTATTTT
CASTSGQGARDTQYF
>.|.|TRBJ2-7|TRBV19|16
TGTGCCAGTAGTACCCATTCTACCTTGAGCTCCTACGAGCAGTACTTC
CASSTHSTLSSYEQYF
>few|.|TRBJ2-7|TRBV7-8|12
TGTGCCAGCAGCTTAGTTTTGCGGGAGCAGTACTTC
CASSLVLREQYF
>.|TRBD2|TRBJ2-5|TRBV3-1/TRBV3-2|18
TGTGCCAGCAGCTCCCGACTAGCGGGGGGGCATCTCACTGAGACCCAGTACTTC
CASSSRLAGGHLTETQYF
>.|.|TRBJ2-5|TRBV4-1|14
TGCGCCAGCAGCCCCAGGGGGGTCCAAGAGACCCAGTACTTC
CASSPRGVQETQYF
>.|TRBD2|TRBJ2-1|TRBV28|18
TGTGCCAGCAGTTTAAGGTTATTAGCGGGGGTTCCCTACAATGAGCAGTTCTTC
CASSLRLLAGVPYNEQFF
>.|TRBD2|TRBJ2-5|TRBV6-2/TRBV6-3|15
TGTGCCAGCAGTAGAGGGACTAAAGTCCAAGAGACCCAGTACTTC
CASSRGTKVQETQYF
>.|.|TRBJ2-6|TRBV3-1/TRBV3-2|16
TGTGCCAGCAGCCAAGGTGACGGGACTGGGGCCAACGTCCTGACTTTC
CASSQGDGTGANVLTF
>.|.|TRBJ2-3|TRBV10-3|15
TGTGCCATCAGTGAGGGTCGAACTAGTGCGAGTACGCAGTATTTT
CAISEGRTSASTQYF
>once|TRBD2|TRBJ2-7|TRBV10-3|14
TGTGCCATCAGGACCGGGACTAGCGGCTACGAGCAGTACTTC
CAIRTGTSGYEQYF
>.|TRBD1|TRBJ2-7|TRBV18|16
TGTGCCAGCTCCCCCCTACCCGGGACAGGGAGTATGGAGCAGTACTTC
CASSPLPGTGSMEQYF
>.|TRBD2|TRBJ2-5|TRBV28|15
TGTGCCAGCAGTTTCCGGCTAGCGGGGTTGGAGACCCAGTACTTC
CASSFRLAGLETQYF
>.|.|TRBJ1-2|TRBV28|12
TGTGCCAGCTGCCCCCGGAGCTATGGCTACACCTTC
CASCPRSYGYTF
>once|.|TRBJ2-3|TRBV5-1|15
TGCGCCAGCAGCCATGGGAGCGGGAGCACAGATACGCAGTATTTT
CASSHGSGSTDTQYF
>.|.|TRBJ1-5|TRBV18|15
TGTGCCAGCTCACCAGAGGGAAATCGCAATCAGCCCCAGCATTTT
CASSPEGNRNQPQHF
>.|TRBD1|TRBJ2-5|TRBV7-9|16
TGTGCCAGCAGCCCGGACAGGGTGGGCGGTACAGAGACCCAGTACTTC
CASSPDRVGGTETQYF
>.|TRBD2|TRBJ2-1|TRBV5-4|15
TGTGCCAGCAGCCCGGGACTAGCTGATTACAATGAGCAGTTCTTC
CASSPGLADYNEQFF
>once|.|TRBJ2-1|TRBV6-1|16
TGTGCCAGCAGTGAAAGATGGTCTAGTCGCTACAATGAGCAGTTCTTC
CASSERWSSRYNEQFF
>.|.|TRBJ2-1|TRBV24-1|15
TGTGCCACCAGTGATTCGGGGACAACCTACAATGAGCAGTTCTTC
CATSDSGTTYNEQFF
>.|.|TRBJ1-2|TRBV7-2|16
TGTGCCAGCAGCTTAGGTTACTTTAAGCCCGGAGATGGCTACACCTTC
CASSLGYFKPGDGYTF
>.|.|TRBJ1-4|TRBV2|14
TGTGCCAGCAAGCCGCTAGTAACTAATGAAAAACTGTTTTTT
CASKPLVTNEKLFF
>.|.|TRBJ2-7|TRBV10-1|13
TGCGCCAGCAGCCCGATCGGGTCGCACGAGCAGTACTTC
CASSPIGSHEQYF
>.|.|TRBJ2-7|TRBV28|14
TGTGCCAGCAGTTCCTCGGGAGATTTCTACGAGCAGTACTTC
CASSSSGDFYEQYF
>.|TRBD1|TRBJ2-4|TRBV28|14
TGTGCCAGCCGGCCGGCAGGGGGCGAAAACATTCAGTACTTC
CASRPAGGENIQYF
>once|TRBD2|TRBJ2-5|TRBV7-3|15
TGTGCCAGCAGCTTAGGAGAAGCGGGGGGAGAGACCCAGTACTTC
CASSLGEAGGETQYF
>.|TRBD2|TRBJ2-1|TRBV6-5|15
TGTGCCAGCAGTTACGCTAGCGGCTCCTACAATGAGCAGTTCTTC
CASSYASGSYNEQFF
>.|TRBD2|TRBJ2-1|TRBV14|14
TGTGCCAGCAGCCAAGCCTGGGGGGGCAATGAGCAGTTCTTC
CASSQAWGGNEQFF
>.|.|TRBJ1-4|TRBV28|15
TGTGCCAGCAGTTTCCGGGGTACCACTAATGAAAAACTGTTTTTT
CASSFRGTTNEKLFF
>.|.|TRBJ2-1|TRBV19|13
TGTGCCAGTAGTCCTATTCCCTACAATGAGCAGTTCTTC
CASSPIPYNEQFF
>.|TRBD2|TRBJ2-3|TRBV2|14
TGTGCCAGCAGTGAGACCAGCGGGGTCGATACGCAGTATTTT
CASSETSGVDTQYF
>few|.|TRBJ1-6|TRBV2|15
TGTGCCAGCAGTTCCCTCGGGACTAATAATTCACCCCTCCACTTT
CASSSLGTNNSPLHF
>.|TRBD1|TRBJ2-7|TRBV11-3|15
TGTGCCAGCAGCTTCCACCGGGACAGGTCCTACGAGCAGTACTTC
CASSFHRDRSYEQYF
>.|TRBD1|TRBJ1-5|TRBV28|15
TGTGCCAGCAGAACAGGGGGCGAAGTCAATCAGCCCCAGCATTTT
CASRTGGEVNQPQHF
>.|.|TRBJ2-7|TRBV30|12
TGTGCCTGGAGGTATAGGGGCCACGAGCAGTACTTC
CAWRYRGHEQYF
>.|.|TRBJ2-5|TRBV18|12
TGTGCCAGCTCACCAGGGGGGGAGACCCAGTACTTC
CASSPGGETQYF
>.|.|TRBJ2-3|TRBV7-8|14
TGTGCCAGCAGCCCCATTAGTAGCCCAGATACGCAGTATTTT
CASSPISSPDTQYF
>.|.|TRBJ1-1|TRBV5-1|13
TGCGCCAGCAGGTCCCAGGGGAGCACTGAAGCTTTCTTT
CASRSQGSTEAFF